These T cell receptor beta chains were read from a single sample in a study of neurological immune-mediated disorders. TCRdb recomputed calls from the 5' RACE reads with MiXCR, one row per CDR3 protein. The table shows roughly 50,000 distinct CDR3 sequences, with 9% to 12% occurring only once. Sequencing was carried out using PBMCs. These receptor sequences come from a man between 65 and 85 years old with HTLV-1-associated myelopathy (HAM/TSP). The CDR3 runs from the conserved cysteine through the conserved F or W. Each record gives: D gene, clone size, V gene, J gene, CDR3 length, CDR3 DNA, CDR3 protein. D genes are given only for firm matches. The size field is filled for only some rows; it gives once, few, many or a size class.

.	many	TRBV14	TRBJ1-3	20	TGTGCCAGCAGCCAGAACCCCTCAGAACCTCGACATCGGAGGGTGAACACCATATATTTT	CASSQNPSEPRHRRVNTIYF
.	many	TRBV7-2	TRBJ2-2	13	TGTGCCGAGGATTCGGCGAACACCGGGGAGCTGTTTTTT	CAEDSANTGELFF
.	many	TRBV7-8	TRBJ2-1	14	TGTGCCAGCAGCTTACTCCGGGGTCACAATGAGCAGTTCTTC	CASSLLRGHNEQFF
TRBD2	many	TRBV6-2/TRBV6-3	TRBJ2-5	13	TGTGCCAGCCTTAGCGGGAAACAAGAGACCCAGTACTTC	CASLSGKQETQYF
TRBD2	few	TRBV28	TRBJ2-1	18	TGTGCCAGCAGTTTGAGGAGGCCGGGACTAGCGGGTATCAATGAGCAGTTCTTC	CASSLRRPGLAGINEQFF
.	many	TRBV11-2	TRBJ2-7	15	TGTGCCAGCAGCTTAGGCCGCAGCCCGGGCTACGAGCAGTACTTC	CASSLGRSPGYEQYF
.	many	TRBV20-1	TRBJ2-1	14	TGCAGTGCTAGAGATATCGGCGGCCACAATGAGCAGTTCTTC	CSARDIGGHNEQFF
.	many	TRBV2	TRBJ1-1	14	TGTGCCAGCAGTGAAACAGGCTGGGGCACTGAAGCTTTCTTT	CASSETGWGTEAFF
.	many	TRBV11-3	TRBJ2-3	15	TGTGCCAGCAGCCCCGGGACACACCCCACAGATACGCAGTATTTT	CASSPGTHPTDTQYF
TRBD1	many	TRBV28	TRBJ2-7	16	TGTGCCAGCAGTTTATCAGGGACAGGGATCGACTACGAGCAGTACTTC	CASSLSGTGIDYEQYF
.	many	TRBV7-8	TRBJ2-7	12	TGTGCCAGCAGCTTGGCAACCTACGAGCAGTACTTC	CASSLATYEQYF
.	many	TRBV7-2	TRBJ1-2	14	TGTGCCAGCAGCTTAGTACCCGGATCCTATGGCTACACCTTC	CASSLVPGSYGYTF
TRBD1	many	TRBV18	TRBJ2-3	15	TGTGCCAGCTCACGACAGGGTCAATTCACAGATACGCAGTATTTT	CASSRQGQFTDTQYF
TRBD2	many	TRBV27	TRBJ2-2	16	TGTGCCAGCCGGGTGGCGGGAGGTTCGAACACCGGGGAGCTGTTTTTT	CASRVAGGSNTGELFF
.	many	TRBV9	TRBJ2-3	16	TGTGCCAGCAGCACCCGTCAGGGGACCATCACAGATACGCAGTATTTT	CASSTRQGTITDTQYF
TRBD1	.	TRBV5-1	TRBJ1-1	18	TGCGCCAGCAGCCGGGGCGGTGGGGTCAGGGGGCGCGGCTCCGAAGCTTTCTTT	CASSRGGGVRGRGSEAFF
TRBD2	many	TRBV29-1	TRBJ2-7	13	TGCAGCGTTGCATCGCTAGCGGGAGCCGAGCAGTACTTC	CSVASLAGAEQYF
.	once	TRBV5-1	TRBJ2-1	15	TGCGCCATCAGCTTAGAGGGTAGCTCCTACAATGAGCAGTTCTTC	CAISLEGSSYNEQFF
.	many	TRBV29-1	TRBJ2-2	13	TGCAGCGCCTTGAGACCTCACACCGGGGAGCTGTTTTTT	CSALRPHTGELFF
.	many	TRBV7-9	TRBJ2-1	15	TGTGCCAGCAGCTTTGAGCTAGCGACCTACAATGAGCAGTTCTTC	CASSFELATYNEQFF